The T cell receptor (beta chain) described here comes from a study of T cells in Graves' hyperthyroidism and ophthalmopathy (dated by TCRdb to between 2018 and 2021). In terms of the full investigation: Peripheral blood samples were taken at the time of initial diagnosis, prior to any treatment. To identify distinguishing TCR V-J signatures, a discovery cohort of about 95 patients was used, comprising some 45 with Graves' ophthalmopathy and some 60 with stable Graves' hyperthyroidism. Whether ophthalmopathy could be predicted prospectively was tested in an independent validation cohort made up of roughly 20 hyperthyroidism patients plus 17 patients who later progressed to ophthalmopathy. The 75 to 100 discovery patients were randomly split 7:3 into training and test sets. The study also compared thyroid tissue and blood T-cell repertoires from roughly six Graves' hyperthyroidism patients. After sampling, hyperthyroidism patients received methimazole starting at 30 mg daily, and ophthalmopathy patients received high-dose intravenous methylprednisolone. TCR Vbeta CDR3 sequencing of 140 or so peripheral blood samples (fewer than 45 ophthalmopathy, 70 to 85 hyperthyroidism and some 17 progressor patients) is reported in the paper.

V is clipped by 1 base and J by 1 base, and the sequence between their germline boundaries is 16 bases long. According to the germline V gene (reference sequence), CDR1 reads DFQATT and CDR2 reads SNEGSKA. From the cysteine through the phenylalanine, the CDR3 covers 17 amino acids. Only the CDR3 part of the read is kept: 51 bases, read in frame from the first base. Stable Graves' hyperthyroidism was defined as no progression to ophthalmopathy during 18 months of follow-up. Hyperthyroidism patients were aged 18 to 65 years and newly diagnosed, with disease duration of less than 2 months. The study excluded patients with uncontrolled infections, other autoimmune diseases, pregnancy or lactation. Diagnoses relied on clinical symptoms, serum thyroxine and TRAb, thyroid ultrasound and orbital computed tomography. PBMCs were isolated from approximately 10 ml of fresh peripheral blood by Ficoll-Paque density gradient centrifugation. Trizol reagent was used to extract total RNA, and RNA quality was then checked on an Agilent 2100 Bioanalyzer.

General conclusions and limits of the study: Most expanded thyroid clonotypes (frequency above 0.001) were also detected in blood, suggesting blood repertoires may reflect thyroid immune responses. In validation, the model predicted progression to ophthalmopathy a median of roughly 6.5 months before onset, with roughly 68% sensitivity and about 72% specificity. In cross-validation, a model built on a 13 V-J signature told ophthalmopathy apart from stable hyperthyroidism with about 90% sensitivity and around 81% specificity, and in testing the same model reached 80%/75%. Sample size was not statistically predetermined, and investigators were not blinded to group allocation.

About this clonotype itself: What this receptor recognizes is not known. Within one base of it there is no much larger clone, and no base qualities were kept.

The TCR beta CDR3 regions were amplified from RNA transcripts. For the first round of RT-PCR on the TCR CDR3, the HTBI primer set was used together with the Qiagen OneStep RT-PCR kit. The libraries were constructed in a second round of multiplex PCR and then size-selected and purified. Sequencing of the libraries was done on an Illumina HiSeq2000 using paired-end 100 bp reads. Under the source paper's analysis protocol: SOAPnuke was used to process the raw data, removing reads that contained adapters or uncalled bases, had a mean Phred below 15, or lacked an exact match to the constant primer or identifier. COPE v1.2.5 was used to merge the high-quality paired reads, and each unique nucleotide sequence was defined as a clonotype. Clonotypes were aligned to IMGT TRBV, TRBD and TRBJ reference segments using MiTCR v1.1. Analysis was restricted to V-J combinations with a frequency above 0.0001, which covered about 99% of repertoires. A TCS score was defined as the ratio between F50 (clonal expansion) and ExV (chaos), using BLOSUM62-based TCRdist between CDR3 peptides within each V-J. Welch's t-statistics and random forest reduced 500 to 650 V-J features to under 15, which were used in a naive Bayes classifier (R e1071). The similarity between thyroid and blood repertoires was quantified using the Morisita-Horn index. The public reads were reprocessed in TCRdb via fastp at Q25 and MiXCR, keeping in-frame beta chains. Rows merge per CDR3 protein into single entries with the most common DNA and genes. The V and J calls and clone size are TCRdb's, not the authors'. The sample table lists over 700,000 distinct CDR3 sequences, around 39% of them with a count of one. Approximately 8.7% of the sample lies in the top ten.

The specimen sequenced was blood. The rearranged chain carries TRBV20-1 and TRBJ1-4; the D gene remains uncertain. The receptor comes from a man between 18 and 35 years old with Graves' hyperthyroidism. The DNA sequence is TGCAGTGCTAGAGCCACTAGCGGGGTGAGAACTAATGAAAAACTGTTTTTT. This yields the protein CSARATSGVRTNEKLFF.